Reported below is one TCR beta chain. The antigen it binds to is not known. No base quality values were provided; no much bigger clone lies one nucleotide off. This CDR3 is also generated by other DNA sequences in the sample. Healthy HIV-negative adults with no recently reported acute infections or vaccinations were included as donors. Every donor was a Caucasian adult living in Nashville, Tennessee, USA. CD4+ T cells were enriched by magnetic negative selection, after which naive cells were positively selected on CD45RA and the negative fraction was taken as the memory subset. Blood was obtained by leukapheresis, after which PBMCs were separated by Ficoll-Histopaque density gradient centrifugation and cryopreserved in liquid nitrogen vapor phase. Purity and quantity of every magnetically sorted T cell population were checked by analytical flow cytometry. Each sorted fraction had its genomic DNA isolated and then quantified by UV absorbance on a Nanodrop 2000c.

Using the deep immunoSEQ assay, multiplex PCR amplified TCR CDR3 regions from genomic DNA. Extracted genomic DNA from each cell subset was spread evenly across all wells of several immunoSEQ 96-well plates, with each plate serving as a replicate. For sorted subsets, around 200 ng genomic DNA, equal to about 30,000 T cell genomes, was loaded into each replicate PCR. The purified libraries were quantified using a Qubit 3.0 fluorometer, sized with a Bioanalyzer 2100, and then quantified again using the KAPA Library Quantification kit. Each immunoSEQ 96-well plate was sequenced on its own single-read 150-cycle Illumina NextSeq 550 flow cell. As for the authors' bioinformatics: Because only junctional sequences without quality scores were contained in the immunoSEQ output, filtering matching that applied to full-length reads could not be performed. Sequences were annotated with PyIR, a Python wrapper for IgBLAST v1.9, using IMGT germline references to assign V/J genes and CDR3. Any read was removed if the V/J assignment was weak (E-value above 1e-6), the CDR3 was missing, or the read contained stop codons, out-of-frame junctions, or ambiguous translated residues. A V3J clonotype was defined by an identical inferred V gene, J gene, and CDR3 amino acid sequence. Percentage overlap between repertoires was computed as shared unique clonotypes divided by the size of the smaller repertoire. Repertoire richness was assessed with RTK rarefaction, the Chao1 estimator, and Recon v2.1 estimates of unobserved clonotypes. OLGA was used to compute generation probabilities for all TCRbeta clonotypes that the gDNA method yielded from a few donors. The immuneACCESS repertoire file appears here via TCRdb, limited to in-frame rearrangements. These files lack a portion of the clones; in checked studies, under half of the deficit traces to unresolved V genes, and the cause of the others is not known. The V and J calls and clone size were taken over from that table, and D and trimming were inferred from the DNA. This sample lists roughly 2.6 million clones; approximately 94% were detected once. Around 0.15% of the sample rests with the top ten.

There are 15 amino acids in the CDR3, from cysteine to phenylalanine inclusive. Left in the record is the CDR3 DNA by itself, 45 bases read in frame from the first base. The germline V gene specifies MNHNS as CDR1 and SASEGT as CDR2. Trimmed from V: 0 bases; trimmed from J: 5 bases; junction bases lacking a gene match: 1. The data originate from a study of shared clonotypes between healthy human individuals (TCRdb year 2020). Context from the whole study: A few men and a couple of women, aged 18 to 49 years, made up the cohort. For each donor, three plates each were used for CD4 naive and CD4 memory, two plates were used for CD8 naive, and one plate was used for CD8 memory. The study deeply sequenced blood TCR repertoires of five healthy adults to estimate repertoire size and the extent of clonotype sharing between individuals. Libraries were prepared and TCR repertoires were sequenced by different laboratories using diverse techniques, in order to increase sequencing depth and limit assay-specific biases. Between about 0.94 and 8.9 billion PBMCs per donor were obtained by leukapheresis.

Results and caveats for the whole study, not just this receptor: When four donors were compared, the shared fraction of clonotypes was around 4.6% for naive CD4, 3.5% to 4% for naive CD8, 2.3% for memory CD4, and less than 0.45% for memory CD8. Rarefaction of sorted-subset datasets indicated incomplete sequencing despite the large sequencing depth. Only blood was sampled, and tissue TCR repertoires likely differ from those in blood. Naive subsets generally had larger estimated clonotype richness than memory subsets did. Pairwise subsampling led to the expectation that sequencing depth would affect the degree of clonotype sharing among donors. The genetic and exposure-history diversity represented was limited by the small number of donors. Compared with non-shared clonotypes, the clonotypes found in all four sorted-subset donors had higher generation probabilities.

The chain is assembled from TRBV6-1 and TRBJ1-4; 9 nucleotides in the junction match TRBD1. Sequenced: naive CD4+ T cells sorted from blood. The sample's cell subset or site label is to be understood as: CD45RA+ positively selected. The receptor comes from a man aged 18-30 years in good health. The CDR3 has the sequence CASSEAGTGNEKLFF. The nucleotide sequence is TGTGCCAGCAGTGAAGCCGGGACAGGGAATGAAAAACTGTTTTTT.